This entry concerns a single TCR beta chain. This entry comes from a study of blood T cell repertoires in COVID-19. Looking at the study overall: Specimens from acute and convalescent COVID-19 originated in the United States, Italy and Spain. In each case, the material was cDNA or gDNA derived from T cells, B-cell-depleted T cells, or PBMCs.

The CDR3 loop spans 14 amino acids. The V gene's germline CDR1 is SNHLY and CDR2 FYNNEI. Trimming cost V 0 bases and J 4 bases, with 9 bases left between them. In the original processing: Reference gene primer amplification gave estimated nucleated cell counts. Here immunoSEQ multiplex PCR was the method, and the copy in TCRdb shows in-frame clones only, minus some. The D gene and trimming were derived from the DNA, and the V and J assignments and clone size from that table. The table lists about 200,000 clones, 84% of them singletons. The specimen was peripheral blood. This chain uses TRBV2 with TRBJ1-1; D perhaps matches TRBD1 (6 bases). This clonotype originated in a middle-aged man with active or convalescent COVID-19. The CDR3 sequence is CASSEAGGGTEAFF. The CDR3 DNA is TGTGCCAGCAGTGAAGCAGGGGGGGGCACTGAAGCTTTCTTT. Together with reference TRBV2 and TRBJ1-1, the CDR3 gives the full variable domain: EPEVTQTPSHQVTQMGQEVILRCVPISNHLYFYWYRQILGQKVEFLVSFYNNEISEKSEIFDDQFSVERPDGSNFTLKIRSTKLEDSAMYFCASSEAGGGTEAFFGQGTRLTVV.